This T cell receptor (beta chain) was sequenced for a study of blood T cells in healthy people across ages. Study-level background: Capture by template switching was about one barcoded beta molecule per two T cells.

Combining a sample-barcoded 5' primer with a J-beta primer mix, a second PCR ran for roughly 7 to 12 cycles. TCRdb re-called the 5' RACE reads with MiXCR, one entry per CDR3 protein. The data contain some 1,800,000 distinct CDR3 sequences, roughly 43% of them singletons. The V end lost 5 bases, the J end lost 2 bases, and 12 bases lay between the germline ends. The CDR3 runs 14 residues. Germline V CDR1 and CDR2: SGHTA, FQGNSA. Isolation yielded PBMCs, at least 6.5 million per sample, in every case. The sequencing input was blood. This chain links TRBV7-2 with TRBJ1-2; perhaps TRBD1 as D (6 bases). The TCR comes from a human donor in good health. The CDR3 sequence: CASSAGHLNYGYTF. As DNA, the CDR3 is TGTGCCAGCAGCGCGGGACACTTAAACTATGGCTACACCTTC. Looking up the rest from reference TRBV7-2 and TRBJ1-2 gives the full variable domain: GAGVSQSPSNKVTEKGKDVELRCDPISGHTALYWYRQSLGQGLEFLIYFQGNSAPDKSGLPSDRFSAERTGGSVSTLTIQRTQQEDSAVYLCASSAGHLNYGYTFGSGTRLTVV.